The 29 T cell receptor beta chains presented below share a single source sample, sequenced in a study of T-cell reconstitution after alpha-beta-depleted transplantation in children. Preparation of the TCRbeta library used unique molecular identifiers. TCRdb independently ran MiXCR on the PCR reads; one entry per CDR3 protein. The sample comprises about 610,000 distinct CDR3 sequences, 10% to 13% of which are singletons, and approximately 4.1% rests with the top ten. This specimen was PBMCs from the stem cell graft donor, taken from the stem cell graft. Every receptor here comes from a human donor who donated a stem cell graft to a child with acute myeloid leukemia.

In its sample, this clonotype was seen a few times. This chain links TRBV20-1 with TRBJ2-7, with 8 bases fitting TRBD2. Germline V gene data show CDR1 as DFQATT and CDR2 as SNEGSKA (reference sequence). The CDR3 totals 15 residues. Trimming at V came to 4 bases and at J to 4 bases, leaving 12 bases not matched to a gene. The CDR3 is CSANNGGEAGYEQYF. The CDR3, as DNA: TGCAGTGCTAATAACGGGGGGGAGGCTGGGTACGAGCAGTACTTC.

In its sample, this clonotype was seen a few times. The V and J genes are TRBV20-1 and TRBJ2-5; possible D gene TRBD2, 6 bases. The V end was cut by 8 bases, the J end by 1 base, with 23 bases between. The CDR3 runs 16 residues. Germline V gives CDR1 DFQATT, CDR2 SNEGSKA (reference sequence). The CDR3 sequence is CSTTLRRKGGQETQYF. The CDR3 DNA sequence: TGCAGTACTACCCTAAGGAGAAAGGGAGGCCAAGAGACCCAGTACTTC.

This clonotype occurred a few times. J is TRBJ1-5 and V is TRBV2; D ambiguous. This CDR3 is built from 14 residues. In germline, CDR1 is SNHLY, CDR2 FYNNEI. Trimming cost V 1 base and J 2 bases, with 6 bases left between them. The CDR3 spells CASSEGVGNQPQHF. CDR3 nucleotide sequence: TGTGCCAGCAGTGAAGGGGTAGGCAATCAGCCCCAGCATTTT.

In this sample, this clonotype turned up a few times. This chain joins TRBV6-2 or TRBV6-3 and TRBJ2-5; TRBD1 is a possible D gene (5 bases). The CDR3 sequence is 15 residues long. In germline, CDR1 is MNHEY, CDR2 SVGEGT. Trimming cost V 1 base and J 4 bases, with 13 bases left between them. This CDR3 reads CASSYFSWGGETQYF. Written as DNA, the CDR3 is TGTGCCAGCAGTTACTTCAGTTGGGGCGGAGAGACCCAGTACTTC.

This clonotype was recorded at least ten times. The chain joins TRBV7-9 to TRBJ2-1; D perhaps matches TRBD1 (5 bases). V dropped 5 bases and J dropped 6 bases, with 17 bases sitting between them. CDR1 is SEHNR and CDR2 is FQNEAQ in the germline V gene (reference sequence). The CDR3 is 15 residues long. The CDR3 region has the DNA TGTGCCAGCAGCCCCCTAGGGGTAGCAAGCAATGAGCAGTTCTTC. It codes for CASSPLGVASNEQFF.

This clonotype appeared a few times. The rearrangement joins TRBV20-1 to TRBJ2-7; D is perhaps TRBD2 (7 bases). The V gene lost 3 bases and the J gene lost 0 bases, with 12 bases spanning the gap. CDR3 size: 14 residues. CDR1 is DFQATT, CDR2 SNEGSKA, per germline (reference sequence). The CDR3: CSARKGEGSYEQYF. In DNA form, the CDR3 reads TGCAGTGCTAGGAAGGGGGAGGGCTCCTACGAGCAGTACTTC.

This clonotype was detected a few times. V gene TRBV7-2 combines with J gene TRBJ1-1; D is undetermined. This CDR3 spans 14 amino acids. Germline V gene data show CDR1 as SGHTA and CDR2 as FQGNSA. The germline V and J ends were trimmed by 8 bases and 1 base, with 14 bases remaining between them. DNA for the CDR3: TGTGCCAGCGGTTTGCAGAGCCCGAACACTGAAGCTTTCTTT. As protein: CASGLQSPNTEAFF.

Here the CDR3 DNA reads TGCAGTGCCCTGACAGGGGGCGCGTTTAACACTGAAGCTTTCTTT. Its protein product is CSALTGGAFNTEAFF. This chain links TRBV20-1 with TRBJ1-1, with 10 bases aligning to TRBD1. The CDR3 has 15 amino acids. V was pared by 6 bases and J by 2 bases, with 9 bases of the junction left unmatched. Germline V gene sequence: CDR1 DFQATT, CDR2 SNEGSKA (reference sequence).

This clonotype was seen repeatedly, ten times or more. This chain links TRBV12-3 or TRBV12-4 with TRBJ2-7; the match to TRBD2 covers 9 bases. V was clipped by 5 bases and J by 3 bases; unmatched bases: 8. The CDR3 is 15 residues long. CDR3 sequence reads: CASSPLAGGHYEQYF. CDR3 bases: TGTGCCAGCAGTCCCTTGGCGGGAGGGCACTACGAGCAGTACTTC.

The V and J genes are TRBV5-6 and TRBJ2-2; D may be TRBD1 (5 bases). The CDR3 is 16 residues long. In germline, CDR1 is SGHDT, CDR2 YYEEEE. The V end was cut by 4 bases, the J end by 1 base, with 14 bases between. CDR3 sequence reads: CASSGAIELNTGELFF. The CDR3 nucleotides read TGTGCCAGCAGCGGGGCGATAGAATTGAACACCGGGGAGCTGTTTTTT.

In DNA form, the CDR3 reads TGTGCCAGCAGCTTAGGTTCGGACAGAGCCTATGGCTACACCTTC. Translating it yields CASSLGSDRAYGYTF. The gene calls are TRBV7-6 and TRBJ1-2; D might be TRBD1 (6 bases). In germline, CDR1 is SGHVS, CDR2 FNYEAQ. This CDR3 is 15 amino acids long. The V end was cut by 1 base, the J end by 4 bases, with 13 bases between.

The V gene is TRBV2, the J gene TRBJ2-1, with a possible D match to TRBD2 (6 bases). The V end was cut by 2 bases, the J end by 8 bases, with 16 bases between. The CDR3 spans 15 residues. Germline CDR1 SNHLY, CDR2 FYNNEI. The CDR3 nucleotides are TGTGCCAGCAGTGAAACGGGACTTAGCGGCGATGAGCAGTTCTTC. It translates to CASSETGLSGDEQFF.

There are many counts of this clonotype. The rearrangement uses TRBV7-2 and TRBJ2-7; tentatively, D is TRBD1 (5 bases). Germline CDR1 SGHTA, CDR2 FQGNSA. CDR3 size: 13 residues. Trimming left V 3 bases short and J 6 bases short, with 12 bases between. The CDR3 DNA reads as TGTGCCAGCAGCTTGTTCGAAGGGGTCGAGCAGTACTTC. Protein product: CASSLFEGVEQYF.

The chain is built from TRBV7-3 and TRBJ2-2; perhaps TRBD2 as D (5 bases). This CDR3 has 16 amino acids. Germline CDR1 and CDR2: SGHTA and FQGTGA. The ends were cut back, 5 bases at V and 1 base at J, with 14 bases in the middle. The CDR3 sequence is CASSVRPSGNTGELFF. In DNA form, the CDR3 reads TGTGCCAGCAGCGTTCGACCCAGCGGGAACACCGGGGAGCTGTTTTTT.

There are a few counts of this clonotype. The CDR3 here is CASSLAGQRSYEQYF. Here the CDR3 DNA reads TGTGCCAGCAGCTTAGCGGGGCAGCGATCCTACGAGCAGTACTTC. This chain connects TRBV7-2 to TRBJ2-7; maybe TRBD1 (5 bases). Trimming shortened V by 0 bases and J by 1 base, and 10 bases separated the two germline ends. This CDR3 has 15 residues. Per germline, CDR1 SGHTA and CDR2 FQGNSA. Drawing the rest from reference TRBV7-2 and TRBJ2-7, the complete variable domain is GAGVSQSPSNKVTEKGKDVELRCDPISGHTALYWYRQSLGQGLEFLIYFQGNSAPDKSGLPSDRFSAERTGGSVSTLTIQRTQQEDSAVYLCASSLAGQRSYEQYFGPGTRLTVT.

This clonotype was seen only a few times. V is TRBV7-8 and J is TRBJ2-3; 10 nucleotides agree with TRBD2. Germline assignment: CDR1 SGHVS and CDR2 FQNEAQ. This CDR3 has 17 amino acids. With 5 bases clipped from V and 1 base from J, the junction kept 9 bases outside the gene matches. The CDR3 nucleotides read TGTGCCAGCAGCCAACTCTCACTAGCGGGGCGCACAGATACGCAGTATTTT. Translated, it gives CASSQLSLAGRTDTQYF. Full variable domain (remainder filled in from reference TRBV7-8 and TRBJ2-3): GAGVSQSPRYKVAKRGQDVALRCDPISGHVSLFWYQQALGQGPEFLTYFQNEAQLDKSGLPSDRFFAERPEGSVSTLKIQRTQQEDSAVYLCASSQLSLAGRTDTQYFGPGTRLTVL.

This clonotype showed up just a few times. CDR3 region: CSVGRTGGIDEQYF. The CDR3, as DNA: TGCAGCGTTGGAAGGACAGGGGGCATCGACGAGCAGTACTTC. V is TRBV29-1 and J is TRBJ2-7, with 11 bases matching TRBD1. Germline CDR1 SQVTM, CDR2 ANQGSEA. The CDR3 is 14 residues long. V lost 4 bases to trimming and J lost 5 bases; unmatched junction nucleotides: 7.

This clonotype was recorded a few times. The chain recombines TRBV4-3 with TRBJ2-2, with 7 bases fitting TRBD2. The V and J ends lost 0 bases and 4 bases, in that order; junction bases with no gene match: 11. This CDR3 is built from 18 residues. Germline lookup yields CDR1 LGHNA and CDR2 YSLEER. In DNA form, the CDR3 reads TGCGCCAGCAGCCAAGATAGGCTAGCAAGGGAGGGCACCGGGGAGCTGTTTTTT. It specifies CASSQDRLAREGTGELFF.

This chain links TRBV27 with TRBJ2-7; 12 bases are shared with TRBD1. Losses at the gene ends were 3 bases for V and 4 bases for J; bases not matched to a gene: 4. CDR1 MNHEY and CDR2 SMNVEV come from the germline V gene (reference sequence). The CDR3 extends over 15 amino acids. This CDR3 is CASSFLGQGAYEQYF. DNA for the CDR3: TGTGCCAGCAGTTTCCTGGGACAGGGGGCATACGAGCAGTACTTC.

The chain combines TRBV30 with TRBJ1-2, with D uncertain. The CDR3 is 14 amino acids. Germline-derived CDR1 and CDR2 are GTSNPN and SVGIG (reference sequence). Deletions cut 1 base from V and 0 bases from J, with 9 bases between. For the CDR3, the DNA is TGTGCCTGGAGTGGTGGCAGGACTAACTATGGCTACACCTTC. As protein: CAWSGGRTNYGYTF.

The J gene is TRBJ2-1, the V gene TRBV20-1, with 7 nucleotides matching TRBD2. The CDR3 covers 18 residues. J was trimmed by 3 bases and V by 2 bases; bases with no gene match: 16. Germline CDR1 is DFQATT and CDR2 is SNEGSKA (reference sequence). CDR3 DNA sequence: TGCAGTGCTAGACCTGTGGCTAGCGGCGGACGGGACTACAATGAGCAGTTCTTC. Translating it yields CSARPVASGGRDYNEQFF.

The rearrangement links TRBV20-1 to TRBJ1-2; D might be TRBD1 (5 bases). V lost 0 bases, J lost 3 bases, and 11 bases lay in between. The CDR3 is 14 residues long. Germline assignment: CDR1 DFQATT and CDR2 SNEGSKA (reference sequence). The CDR3 DNA reads as TGCAGTGCTAGAGATCTGGGGCGTTACTATGGCTACACCTTC. It translates to CSARDLGRYYGYTF.

This clonotype turned up a few times. This CDR3 is CASRTYGGGETQYF. CDR3 nucleotides: TGTGCCAGCAGAACATATGGGGGCGGAGAGACCCAGTACTTC. The V and J genes are TRBV12-3 or TRBV12-4 and TRBJ2-5; TRBD1 might be the D (6 bases). V was cut by 6 bases and J by 4 bases, with 15 bases left in between. CDR3 length: 14 residues.

The gene calls are TRBV6-2 or TRBV6-3 and TRBJ1-1; unclear D gene. Germline CDR1 MNHEY, CDR2 SVGEGT. Trimming took off 8 bases at V and 3 bases at J, with 16 bases between the two ends. The CDR3 sequence is 14 residues long. The DNA of the CDR3 is TGTGCCAGCTCAAACGGCGTACATTACACTGAAGCTTTCTTT. Translated, it gives CASSNGVHYTEAFF.

The sample holds a few counts of this clonotype. This chain uses TRBV5-1 with TRBJ2-5, with a possible D match to TRBD1 (5 bases). V was shortened by 2 bases and J by 3 bases, with 11 bases between the two germline ends. Germline CDR1 is SGHRS and CDR2 is YFSETQ. This CDR3 contains 14 residues. The CDR3 sequence: CASSFRQGEETQYF. In nucleotides, the CDR3 is TGCGCCAGCAGCTTCCGACAAGGGGAAGAGACCCAGTACTTC.

The chain recombines TRBV5-1 with TRBJ2-7; 11 nucleotides line up with TRBD2. This CDR3 has 14 residues. Germline V gene lookup returns CDR1 SGHRS and CDR2 YFSETQ. J was trimmed by 6 bases and V by 1 base; bases with no gene match: 3. CDR3 region: CASSLTSGSIEQYF. Here the CDR3 DNA reads TGCGCCAGCAGCTTGACTAGCGGGAGCATCGAGCAGTACTTC. The variable domain in full, with the rest retrieved from reference TRBV5-1 and TRBJ2-7, is KAGVTQTPRYLIKTRGQQVTLSCSPISGHRSVSWYQQTPGQGLQFLFEYFSETQRNKGNFPGRFSGRQFSNSRSEMNVSTLELGDSALYLCASSLTSGSIEQYFGPGTRLTVT.

This clonotype was observed many times. The chain has TRBV19 and TRBJ2-3, with 12 bases identical to TRBD2. J gave up 6 bases and V 5 bases, and 9 bases lay outside the gene matches. Germline V gene lookup returns CDR1 LNHDA and CDR2 SQIVND (reference sequence). CDR3 length equals 16 residues. CDR3 nucleotides: TGTGCCAGTAGTCCCGGACTAGCGGGATCTGAGGATACGCAGTATTTT. It specifies CASSPGLAGSEDTQYF.

This clonotype was found a few times. The CDR3 sequence is CASSLVAGGLAGVRETQYF. CDR3 nucleotide sequence: TGTGCCAGCAGCTTAGTCGCTGGGGGACTAGCGGGAGTCCGGGAGACCCAGTACTTC. The V gene is TRBV7-2, the J gene TRBJ2-5, with TRBD2 matching over 14 bases. The germline V gene has CDR1 SGHTA and CDR2 FQGNSA. The CDR3 is 19 residues long. Germline trimming cut 1 base from V and 5 bases from J; bases unmatched to any gene: 12. The whole variable domain, filled in from reference TRBV7-2 and TRBJ2-5, reads GAGVSQSPSNKVTEKGKDVELRCDPISGHTALYWYRQSLGQGLEFLIYFQGNSAPDKSGLPSDRFSAERTGGSVSTLTIQRTQQEDSAVYLCASSLVAGGLAGVRETQYFGPGTRLLVL.

The V call is TRBV18, the J call TRBJ2-1; no firm D call. CDR3 length: 13 residues. Per the germline V gene, CDR1 is KGHSH and CDR2 is LQKENI. Trimming took 3 bases from V and 7 from J, leaving 10 bases between them. The CDR3 sequence: CASSPIIGNEQFF. As DNA, the CDR3 is TGTGCCAGCTCACCGATAATCGGGAATGAGCAGTTCTTC. Full variable domain (outside the CDR3, taken from reference TRBV18 and TRBJ2-1): NAGVMQNPRHLVRRRGQEARLRCSPMKGHSHVYWYRQLPEEGLKFMVYLQKENIIDESGMPKERFSAEFPKEGPSILRIQQVVRGDSAAYFCASSPIIGNEQFFGPGTRLTVL.